This T cell receptor (beta chain) was sequenced for a study of cytomegalovirus exposure and HLA in healthy donors (dated by TCRdb to 2016 to 2017). About the study as a whole: The 500 to 800 repertoires of the first cohort and the roughly 120 validation repertoires were produced on the same platform, according to a later analysis. High-throughput TCR immunosequencing, statistical association of individual TCRs with disease status, and machine learning were combined to predict cytomegalovirus infection status. Besides the first cohort of roughly 640 subjects, a separate validation cohort made up of roughly 130 different subjects was used. The study aimed to test whether signatures of past pathogen exposure could be identified by cataloging public T cell receptors.

The study at large found these results: Subsequent analysis determined that TCRs grouped into clusters in the first cohort also showed a tendency toward co-occurrence across the roughly 130 validation repertoires, and roughly 94% of cluster scores exceeded 0. While some public TCRs were present in many individuals, most TCR sequences turned up only very rarely across donors. In vitro tests confirmed that three of the cytomegalovirus-associated TCR beta chains recognize cytomegalovirus antigens. The authors suggested that the approach could potentially be generalized to other disease states and immunological phenotypes. The classifier was reported to diagnose cytomegalovirus status with high specificity and sensitivity in both the original cohort and the validation cohort. A later analysis had no HLA typing for the validation cohort, so co-occurrence there was scored across all 130 or so repertoires. The study gave a list of 150 to 200 TCR beta chains associated with cytomegalovirus.

Receptor libraries were prepared by the immunoSEQ multiplex PCR assay. In the paper's pipeline: A statistical classification framework was developed to diagnose cytomegalovirus status using the catalog of TCR beta chain sequences. What TCRdb holds here is the immuneACCESS table cut down to in-frame rearrangements. Part of the clones is not present; checked against another copy, under half of the missing clones reflect an unresolved V gene, and the others are unexplained. The V and J calls and clone size are taken from that table; D and trimming were inferred from the DNA. Counted in this sample were 50,000 to 65,000 clones; roughly nine tenths of them appeared once. The ten top clones hold approximately 15% of the sample. The donors were included in the validation cohort of approximately 120 subjects, a group kept apart from the roughly 680-subject first cohort. With respect to this clone: It has no known antigen specificity. No base-level quality is on record; no much larger clone is a single base apart.

Its CDR3 holds 22 amino acids, cysteine through phenylalanine. Just the 66-base CDR3 DNA is kept, in frame starting at base 1. V is pruned by 2 bases and J by 0 bases, leaving 22 bases of the junction without a gene match. CDR1 SGHTA and CDR2 FQGTGA are derived from the germline V gene. Specimen: PBMCs. Rearrangement joined TRBV7-3 to TRBJ1-3; 7 nucleotides in the junction match TRBD1. This clonotype was sampled from a woman aged 18-29 years in good health and CMV-seronegative. The CDR3: CASSLVSVIFWGQRYSGNTIYF. The DNA is as follows: TGTGCCAGCAGCTTAGTTTCCGTTATTTTTTGGGGACAGCGTTACTCTGGAAACACCATATATTTT.